The present entry profiles one T cell receptor beta chain with its context. Its antigen remains unidentified. These data originate in a study of CD8+ T cells in alopecia areata. Once RNA had been extracted, it was reverse transcribed into cDNA to act as the sequencing template. Measured with immunoSEQ multiplex PCR; TCRdb has only the in-frame clones, and not every one. Among roughly 200,000 clones listed, more than 55% were seen once. Study findings and constraints: Between patients, shared TCR sequences were less clear than in mice. This was possibly due in part to HLA diversity in the patient population. Lesional scalp, notably in alopecia totalis/universalis, had clonality above that of normal scalp.

A FACSAria was used to sort CD4+ and CD8+ T cells. These cells came from PBMCs. The germline CDR1 and CDR2 sequences are LGHNT and FRNRAP. The CDR3 extends over 14 amino acids. V lost 1 base, J lost 2 bases, and 9 bases lay in between. This TCR derives from a human donor in good health. The V and J genes are TRBV12-5 and TRBJ2-7; possible D gene TRBD1, 5 bases. Sequencing was carried out using CD8+ T cells sorted from blood. The CDR3 nucleotides are TGTGCTAGTGGTTTGGGTCAAGGGGCCTACGAGCAGTACTTC. Translating gives CASGLGQGAYEQYF.